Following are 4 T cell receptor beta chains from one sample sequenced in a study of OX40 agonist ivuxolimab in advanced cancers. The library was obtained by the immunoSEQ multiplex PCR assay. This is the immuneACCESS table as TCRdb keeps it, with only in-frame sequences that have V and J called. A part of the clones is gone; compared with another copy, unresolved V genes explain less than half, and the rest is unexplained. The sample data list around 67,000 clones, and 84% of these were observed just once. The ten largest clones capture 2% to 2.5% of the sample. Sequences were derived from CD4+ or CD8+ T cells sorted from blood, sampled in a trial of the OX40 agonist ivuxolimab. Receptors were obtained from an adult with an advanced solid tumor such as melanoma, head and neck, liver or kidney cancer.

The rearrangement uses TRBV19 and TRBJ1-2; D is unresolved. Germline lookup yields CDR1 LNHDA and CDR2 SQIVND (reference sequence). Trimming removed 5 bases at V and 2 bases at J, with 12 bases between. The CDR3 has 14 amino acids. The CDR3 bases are TGTGCCAGTAGTGTCCCGTCAAGGAACTATGGCTACACCTTC. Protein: CASSVPSRNYGYTF.

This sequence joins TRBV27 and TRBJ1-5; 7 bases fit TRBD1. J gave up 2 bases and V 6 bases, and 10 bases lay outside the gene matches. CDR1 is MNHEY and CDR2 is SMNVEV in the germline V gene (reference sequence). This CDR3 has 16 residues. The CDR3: CASRGNRGQGNQPQHF. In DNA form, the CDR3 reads TGTGCCAGCAGGGGTAACAGGGGTCAGGGCAATCAGCCCCAGCATTTT.

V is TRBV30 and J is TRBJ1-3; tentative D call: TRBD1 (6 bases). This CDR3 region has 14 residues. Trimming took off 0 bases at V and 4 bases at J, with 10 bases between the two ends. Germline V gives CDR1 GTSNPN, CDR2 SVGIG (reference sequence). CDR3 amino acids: CAWSVIGQGNTIYF. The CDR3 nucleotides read TGTGCCTGGAGTGTAATTGGACAGGGAAACACCATATATTTT.

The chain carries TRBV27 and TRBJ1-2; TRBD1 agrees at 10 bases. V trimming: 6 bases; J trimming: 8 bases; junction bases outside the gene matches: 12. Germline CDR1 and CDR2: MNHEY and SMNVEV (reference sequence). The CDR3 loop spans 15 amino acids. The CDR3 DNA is TGTGCCAGCAGCGAGGACAGGGGGGGTTATCAGGGCTACACCTTC. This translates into CASSEDRGGYQGYTF.